This TCR beta chain was observed in a study of T cells after yellow fever vaccination. TCRdb processed the 5' RACE reads anew with MiXCR; each CDR3 protein has one entry. The sample records 500,000 to 650,000 distinct CDR3 sequences, approximately 12% being singletons. The CDR3 runs 13 residues. V lost 7 bases and J lost 2, with 15 bases in between. The germline gives CDR1 DFQATT, CDR2 SNEGSKA (reference sequence). The chain employs TRBV20-1 and TRBJ2-7, with D maybe TRBD1 (5 bases). The sample consisted of PBMCs, taken on the day of the yellow fever booster vaccination. The sequence came from a man aged 30-40 years who received the YFV17D yellow fever vaccine. CDR3 sequence (DNA): TGCAGTGTTTTAGCAGGGCCCACCTACGAGCAGTACTTC. Translated, it gives CSVLAGPTYEQYF.